The next 26 T cell receptor beta chains were all read from a single sample in a study of shared clonotypes between healthy human individuals. Some clones are missing from TCRdb's copy, which holds only in-frame ones; the method was immunoSEQ multiplex PCR. The sample lists over a million clones, about 75% seen once, with nearly 1.5% in the top ten. Sequences were obtained from memory CD4+ T cells sorted from blood. Stated subset: CD45RA-negative fraction. The receptors originated from a man aged 18 to 29 in good health.

V is TRBV7-9 and J is TRBJ2-5, with D hard to call. Germline CDR1 is SEHNR and CDR2 is FQNEAQ (reference sequence). CDR3 length equals 14 residues. V dropped 5 bases and J dropped 2 bases, with 12 bases sitting between them. The CDR3 protein is CASSRRLDQETQYF. The CDR3 nucleotides read TGTGCCAGCAGCCGTCGACTTGATCAAGAGACCCAGTACTTC.

As for this clone: Different DNA sequences within this sample yield the same CDR3. This chain links TRBV28 with TRBJ1-1; a weak D match, TRBD1 (5 bases). Deletions cut 3 bases from V and 2 bases from J, with 10 bases between. CDR3 length: 14 residues. Germline CDR1 MDHEN, CDR2 SYDVKM. This chain's CDR3 is CASSLGRANTEAFF. CDR3 nucleotides: TGTGCCAGCAGTTTGGGCAGGGCTAACACTGAAGCTTTCTTT.

This clone has only a few counts. The chain is built from TRBV5-1 and TRBJ2-3; 12 bases match TRBD2. V lost 2 bases, J lost 5 bases, and 6 bases stayed unmatched. Germline values: CDR1 SGHRS, CDR2 YFSETQ. The CDR3 loop spans 16 amino acids. CDR3 amino acids: CASSFRTSGAGDTQYF. For the CDR3, the DNA is TGCGCCAGCAGCTTCCGGACTAGCGGGGCTGGAGATACGCAGTATTTT.

The chain carries TRBV29-1 and TRBJ2-1, with 9 bases that match TRBD2. Germline-derived CDR1 and CDR2 are SQVTM and ANQGSEA. J was trimmed by 9 bases and V by 7 bases; bases with no gene match: 13. The CDR3 has 14 residues. CDR3 protein: CSAGGSGSMGEQFF. The CDR3 DNA is TGCAGCGCTGGGGGTAGCGGGAGTATGGGTGAGCAGTTCTTC.

The chain is built from TRBV11-2 and TRBJ2-2; D unresolved. The CDR3 extends over 14 amino acids. Germline CDR1 is SGHAT and CDR2 is FQNNGV. V was clipped by 3 bases and J by 1 base, with 6 bases between them. DNA for the CDR3: TGTGCCAGCAGCTTTCTGGGGAACACCGGGGAGCTGTTTTTT. Protein: CASSFLGNTGELFF. The full variable domain, in which reference TRBV11-2 and TRBJ2-2 provide the parts outside the CDR3, is EAGVAQSPRYKIIEKRQSVAFWCNPISGHATLYWYQQILGQGPKLLIQFQNNGVVDDSQLPKDRFSAERLKGVDSTLKIQPAKLEDSAVYLCASSFLGNTGELFFGEGSRLTVL.

This rearrangement joins TRBV11-3 to TRBJ2-2, with D tentatively TRBD2 (7 bases). This CDR3 region has 17 residues. V lost 10 bases to trimming and J lost 0 bases, with 21 bases between them. In germline, CDR1 is SGHNT, CDR2 YENEEA. Here the CDR3 reads CATSKGGGNANTGELFF. The DNA for the CDR3 is TGTGCCACCTCGAAAGGGGGGGGCAACGCGAACACCGGGGAGCTGTTTTTT.

V gene TRBV19 combines with J gene TRBJ2-2; 10 bases fit TRBD2. V shed 4 bases, J shed 1 base, and the junction held 9 bases outside the gene matches. This CDR3 has 18 residues. Germline V gene sequence: CDR1 LNHDA, CDR2 SQIVND (reference sequence). The CDR3 is CASSTPTSGIRNTGELFF. For the CDR3, the DNA is TGTGCCAGTAGTACCCCCACTAGCGGGATCCGGAACACCGGGGAGCTGTTTTTT. Together with reference TRBV19 and TRBJ2-2, the CDR3 gives the full variable domain: DGGITQSPKYLFRKEGQNVTLSCEQNLNHDAMYWYRQDPGQGLRLIYYSQIVNDFQKGDIAEGYSVSREKKESFPLTVTSAQKNPTAFYLCASSTPTSGIRNTGELFFGEGSRLTVL.

The CDR3 loop reads CASRPGGHPTGQYF. The DNA of the CDR3 is TGTGCCAGCAGGCCCGGGGGACACCCAACCGGGCAGTACTTC. The V and J genes are TRBV27 and TRBJ2-7; either TRBD1 or TRBD2 may fit D (6 bases each). V lost 6 bases and J 9 bases, leaving 21 bases between the germline ends. The germline V gene encodes CDR1 MNHEY and CDR2 SMNVEV (reference sequence). The CDR3 covers 14 residues.

The chain is built from TRBV4-1 and TRBJ2-5, with a weak D call TRBD2 (5 bases). Germline V gene data show CDR1 as MGHRA and CDR2 as YSYEKL. Trimming removed 4 bases from V and 4 bases from J, with 16 bases in between. This CDR3 has 15 residues. The CDR3 protein is CASSRGPRGRETQYF. CDR3 sequence (DNA): TGCGCCAGCAGCCGAGGTCCTCGGGGAAGAGAGACCCAGTACTTC.

This chain connects TRBV6-5 to TRBJ2-5, with 8 bases identical to TRBD1. Trimming cost V 5 bases and J 4 bases; bases outside gene matches: 3. CDR1 is MNHEY and CDR2 is SVGAGI in the germline V gene. This CDR3 has 13 residues. CDR3 in amino acids: CASSRTGRETQYF. Written as DNA, the CDR3 is TGTGCCAGCAGTAGGACAGGGAGAGAGACCCAGTACTTC.

The rearrangement uses TRBV14 and TRBJ1-1, with a tentative D call TRBD1 (5 bases). Germline values: CDR1 SGHDN, CDR2 FVKESK. Trimming left V 2 bases short and J 4 bases short, with 11 bases between. This CDR3 has 14 residues. The chain's CDR3 is CASSQQGRSTEAFF. CDR3 coding DNA: TGTGCCAGCAGCCAACAGGGAAGGAGCACTGAAGCTTTCTTT.

With respect to this clone: The same CDR3 arises from other DNA sequences in this sample as well. V is TRBV9 and J is TRBJ2-3, with TRBD2 as a possible D gene (6 bases). This CDR3 spans 14 amino acids. The V end lost 0 bases, the J end lost 4 bases, and 9 bases lay between the germline ends. Germline V lookup: CDR1 SGDLS, CDR2 YYNGEE. For the CDR3, the DNA is TGTGCCAGCAGCGTAGGTAGGGACTCAGATACGCAGTATTTT. It codes for CASSVGRDSDTQYF.

The chain is built from TRBV12-5 and TRBJ1-1; 8 nucleotides line up with TRBD1. V lost 2 bases, J lost 1 base, and 9 bases stayed unmatched. CDR1 LGHNT and CDR2 FRNRAP come from the germline V gene. The CDR3 has 17 residues. The chain's CDR3 is CASGLPRGTGSNTEAFF. CDR3 DNA: TGTGCTAGTGGTTTGCCCCGGGGGACAGGATCGAACACTGAAGCTTTCTTT.

The chain uses TRBV12-1 and TRBJ1-2. TRBV12-1 is assigned pseudogene status. This CDR3 has 15 amino acids. The CDR3 nucleotides read TGTGCCAGCAGCCGATTCACGGGCGGGAGGCATGGCTACACCTTC. This gives the protein CASSRFTGGRHGYTF.

This chain joins TRBV5-1 and TRBJ1-2; perhaps TRBD1 as D (6 bases). CDR3 size: 14 residues. CDR1 SGHRS and CDR2 YFSETQ come from the germline V gene. The V end was cut by 0 bases, the J end by 7 bases, with 13 bases between. The CDR3, as DNA: TGCGCCAGCAGCTTGGAGGGCAGGGGAGGTGGCTACACCTTC. This encodes CASSLEGRGGGYTF.

This clone occurred a few times. The chain joins TRBV30 to TRBJ2-7; D gene uncertain. V gave up 3 bases and J gave up 4 bases, with 25 bases separating them. The length of the CDR3 is 17 residues. CDR1 and CDR2 (germline): GTSNPN, SVGIG (reference sequence). The CDR3 protein is CAWSLTPPSARRYEQYF. The CDR3 coding sequence is TGTGCCTGGAGCCTGACCCCTCCCTCTGCTCGTCGTTACGAGCAGTACTTC.

The sample holds a few counts of this clone. Other DNA sequences in the sample encode the same CDR3. The chain recombines TRBV7-9 with TRBJ1-1; D is possibly TRBD1 (5 bases). CDR1 and CDR2 from the germline V gene are SEHNR and FQNEAQ (reference sequence). Trimming pared 2 bases from V and 1 base from J, leaving 5 bases between. The CDR3 is 13 residues long. CDR3 in amino acids: CASSLRGNTEAFF. The CDR3 DNA sequence: TGTGCCAGCAGCTTAAGGGGGAACACTGAAGCTTTCTTT.

In regard to this clone: This likely stems from a read error, as it lies one base from a far larger clone. This chain links TRBV7-8 with TRBJ2-1; TRBD1 matches 8 bases. Germline V lookup: CDR1 SGHVS, CDR2 FQNEAQ. V was pared by 1 base and J by 2 bases, with 1 base of the junction left unmatched. The CDR3 is 15 residues long. CDR3 amino acids: CASSLGTGTYNEQFF. CDR3 bases: TGTGCCAGCAGCTTAGGGACAGGGACCTACAATGAGCAGTTCTTC.

This chain connects TRBV7-8 to TRBJ2-7; D perhaps matches TRBD2 (6 bases). Trimming took 8 bases from V and 2 from J, leaving 16 bases between them. Per the germline V gene, CDR1 is SGHVS and CDR2 is FQNEAQ. The CDR3 contains 14 residues. The CDR3 region has the DNA TGTGCCAGCTCCAATAGCGGAGGTGCCTACGAGCAGTACTTC. It yields the protein CASSNSGGAYEQYF.

The chain uses TRBV7-9 and TRBJ1-6, with a tentative D call TRBD1 (5 bases). CDR1 SEHNR and CDR2 FQNEAQ come from the germline V gene (reference sequence). Trimming left V 0 bases short and J 10 bases short, with 10 bases between. The length of the CDR3 is 14 residues. The CDR3 DNA reads TGTGCCAGCAGCTTAGCCGGGGGGATATCACCCCTCCACTTT. The encoded protein is CASSLAGGISPLHF. Combining the CDR3 with reference TRBV7-9 and TRBJ1-6 gives the whole variable domain DTGVSQNPRHKITKRGQNVTFRCDPISEHNRLYWYRQTLGQGPEFLTYFQNEAQLEKSRLLSDRFSAERPKGSFSTLEIQRTEQGDSAMYLCASSLAGGISPLHFGNGTRLTVT.

This rearrangement joins TRBV7-9 to TRBJ2-5; TRBD1 is a possible D gene (6 bases). Trimming took 5 bases from V and 5 from J, leaving 15 bases between them. CDR1 is SEHNR, CDR2 FQNEAQ, per germline (reference sequence). CDR3 size: 14 residues. As DNA, the CDR3 is TGTGCCAGCAGCCGGACAGTACAGAGGGAGACCCAGTACTTC. Translating it yields CASSRTVQRETQYF.

The rearrangement links TRBV7-9 to TRBJ2-7; TRBD1 matches 8 bases. V lost 5 bases to trimming and J lost 1 base; unmatched junction nucleotides: 4. CDR1 is SEHNR and CDR2 is FQNEAQ in the germline V gene (reference sequence). The CDR3 is 14 amino acids. Written as DNA, the CDR3 is TGTGCCAGCAGCCGCGGGACAGGTTCCTACGAGCAGTACTTC. It translates to CASSRGTGSYEQYF. The full variable domain, its missing parts supplied by reference TRBV7-9 and TRBJ2-7, is DTGVSQNPRHKITKRGQNVTFRCDPISEHNRLYWYRQTLGQGPEFLTYFQNEAQLEKSRLLSDRFSAERPKGSFSTLEIQRTEQGDSAMYLCASSRGTGSYEQYFGPGTRLTVT.

This clone has just a few counts. The chain uses TRBV4-1 and TRBJ1-4; D is uncertain. Trimming stripped 0 bases from V and 8 bases from J, with 13 bases between. This CDR3 has 15 residues. The germline V gene has CDR1 MGHRA and CDR2 YSYEKL. CDR3 bases: TGCGCCAGCAGCCAAGAGGGATCGGGATCCGAAAAACTGTTTTTT. Protein product: CASSQEGSGSEKLFF.

V usage is TRBV9 and J usage is TRBJ1-6; unclear D gene. Germline V lookup: CDR1 SGDLS, CDR2 YYNGEE. The ends were cut back, 0 bases at V and 5 bases at J, with 6 bases in the middle. There are 14 residues in the CDR3. The CDR3 DNA sequence: TGTGCCAGCAGCGTAGCACAAGATAATTCACCCCTCCACTTT. It is translated as CASSVAQDNSPLHF.

The chain joins TRBV9 to TRBJ2-1; D gene uncertain. V lost 0 bases and J lost 7, with 17 bases in between. The CDR3 sequence is 16 residues long. Germline V gene lookup returns CDR1 SGDLS and CDR2 YYNGEE. CDR3 DNA sequence: TGTGCCAGCAGCGTAGATCCCAGGAGTTTGGCTAATGAGCAGTTCTTC. It translates to CASSVDPRSLANEQFF.

V is TRBV27 and J is TRBJ1-2, with TRBD1 as a possible D gene (5 bases). Per the germline V gene, CDR1 is MNHEY and CDR2 is SMNVEV (reference sequence). The CDR3 has 13 amino acids. The germline V and J ends were trimmed by 2 bases and 2 bases, with 6 bases remaining between them. CDR3 amino acids: CASSLGANYGYTF. Written as DNA, the CDR3 is TGTGCCAGCAGTTTAGGGGCGAACTATGGCTACACCTTC.